Shown below are 21 T cell receptor beta chains from a single sample sequenced in a study of cytomegalovirus exposure and HLA in healthy donors. Profiling relied on immunoSEQ multiplex PCR, and the TCRdb table lists in-frame clones only, not all of them. The data contain about 110,000 clones, 88% of them singletons. Sequencing input: PBMCs. The receptors stem from a woman younger than 45 in good health and CMV-seropositive.

The CDR3 DNA reads as TGTGCCAGCATTCATTTGGGCAGGGTGAATTCACCCCTCCACTTT. Amino acids: CASIHLGRVNSPLHF. The chain couples TRBV6-6 to TRBJ1-6, with D tentatively TRBD1 (5 bases). Between the trimmed V and J ends, which lost 7 bases and 7 bases, there was a span of 17 bases. CDR3 length: 15 residues. The V gene's germline CDR1 is MNHNY and CDR2 SVGAGI (reference sequence).

CDR3 sequence: CASSQGAYQETQYF. Written as DNA, the CDR3 is TGTGCCAGCAGTCAGGGGGCCTACCAAGAGACCCAGTACTTC. The chain is built from TRBV21-1 and TRBJ2-5; the DNA was not compared with TRBD1, the D call given in the table. TRBV21-1 is flagged as a pseudogene. The CDR3 contains 14 residues.

The rearrangement links TRBV4-1 to TRBJ1-3, with 11 nucleotides matching TRBD1. With V trimmed by 4 bases and J by 4 bases, 6 bases remained unmatched. Germline V lookup: CDR1 MGHRA, CDR2 YSYEKL. This CDR3 has 16 amino acids. The CDR3 DNA follows: TGCGCCAGCAGCCCAGTTGGGACAGGGGGAGGAAACACCATATATTTT. Amino acids: CASSPVGTGGGNTIYF.

The rearrangement joins TRBV13 to TRBJ1-4; D is ambiguous. V was clipped by 5 bases and J by 8 bases, with 18 bases between them. The CDR3 has 15 amino acids. In germline, CDR1 is PRHDT, CDR2 FYEKMQ (reference sequence). The CDR3 sequence is CASSPSAGLGEKLFF. The CDR3 coding sequence is TGTGCCAGCAGCCCCTCGGCGGGTCTGGGGGAAAAACTGTTTTTT.

The chain carries TRBV7-9 and TRBJ1-2; possible D gene TRBD1, 6 bases. Germline assignment: CDR1 SEHNR and CDR2 FQNEAQ (reference sequence). Trimming stripped 5 bases from V and 5 bases from J, with 18 bases between. This CDR3 has 15 amino acids. This CDR3 reads CASSITETGNYGYTF. For the CDR3, the DNA is TGTGCCAGCAGCATCACCGAAACAGGGAATTATGGCTACACCTTC.

To note about this clone: Other DNA sequences in the sample encode the same CDR3. The chain combines TRBV7-9 with TRBJ1-1; a possible D gene is TRBD1 (5 bases). Germline CDR1 reads SEHNR; CDR2 reads FQNEAQ (reference sequence). Trimming cost V 0 bases and J 1 base, with 6 bases left between them. The CDR3 extends over 14 amino acids. CDR3 bases: TGTGCCAGCAGCTTAGCTGGGGCGAACACTGAAGCTTTCTTT. It encodes CASSLAGANTEAFF.

V is TRBV14 and J is TRBJ1-6; D might be TRBD1 (5 bases). Deletions cut 4 bases from V and 13 bases from J, with 14 bases between. The CDR3 is 13 residues long. Germline loops: CDR1 SGHDN, CDR2 FVKESK. In DNA form, the CDR3 reads TGTGCCAGCAGCCCGGGGGAGTTTGCCCCCCTCCACTTT. This codes for CASSPGEFAPLHF.

This chain connects TRBV6-1 to TRBJ2-7; possible D gene TRBD1, 6 bases. The germline V gene has CDR1 MNHNS and CDR2 SASEGT. The CDR3 runs to 15 residues. Trimming removed 0 bases at V and 2 bases at J, with 11 bases between. In DNA form, the CDR3 reads TGTGCCAGCAGTGAAGCGCCCGGACAGCCCTACGAGCAGTACTTC. Protein: CASSEAPGQPYEQYF.

CDR3 in DNA: TGTGCCACCAGCAGAGGACATACCGGGGAGCTGTTTTTT. The encoded protein is CATSRGHTGELFF. The chain is built from TRBV15 and TRBJ2-2; D remains ambiguous. V dropped 1 base and J dropped 5 bases, with 5 bases sitting between them. This CDR3 spans 13 amino acids. The V gene's germline CDR1 is LNHNV and CDR2 YYDKDF (reference sequence).

V is TRBV5-1 and J is TRBJ1-1, with TRBD1 identical over 9 bases. The junction had 9 bases not matched to a gene; V was cut back by 2 bases and J by 7 bases. CDR1 and CDR2 (germline): SGHRS, YFSETQ. This CDR3 region has 15 residues. The CDR3 nucleotides are TGCGCCAGCAGCTTAACAGGGGGCCCAACGCATGAAGCTTTCTTT. The encoded protein is CASSLTGGPTHEAFF. Looking up the rest from reference TRBV5-1 and TRBJ1-1 gives the full variable domain: KAGVTQTPRYLIKTRGQQVTLSCSPISGHRSVSWYQQTPGQGLQFLFEYFSETQRNKGNFPGRFSGRQFSNSRSEMNVSTLELGDSALYLCASSLTGGPTHEAFFGQGTRLTVV.

The V gene is TRBV4-3, the J gene TRBJ2-1; D gene ambiguous. Trimming shortened V by 0 bases and J by 9 bases, and 9 bases separated the two germline ends. CDR1 is LGHNA and CDR2 is YSLEER in the germline V gene. CDR3 length: 13 amino acids. CDR3 nucleotide sequence: TGCGCCAGCAGCCAAGATGAGGTTCGTGAGCAGTTCTTC. Protein sequence: CASSQDEVREQFF.

This chain joins TRBV2 and TRBJ2-2, with D hard to call. The CDR3 is made up of 13 amino acids. In germline, CDR1 is SNHLY, CDR2 FYNNEI. Trimming shortened V by 6 bases and J by 5 bases, and 10 bases separated the two germline ends. The CDR3 DNA reads TGTGCCAGCAGCCAAGAGGTAACCGGGGAGCTGTTTTTT. This gives the protein CASSQEVTGELFF.

The rearrangement links TRBV11-3 to TRBJ2-2; weak D call: TRBD1 (5 bases). CDR3 length equals 16 residues. Per the germline V gene, CDR1 is SGHNT and CDR2 is YENEEA. Trimming pared 0 bases from V and 0 bases from J, leaving 8 bases between. The CDR3 is CASSLDNRPNTGELFF. CDR3 DNA: TGTGCCAGCAGCTTAGATAACAGGCCGAACACCGGGGAGCTGTTTTTT.

The chain recombines TRBV10-1 with TRBJ2-3; D gene uncertain. The germline CDR1 and CDR2 sequences are WNHNN and SYGVQD (reference sequence). This CDR3 is built from 13 residues. V gave up 7 bases and J gave up 1 base, with 9 bases separating them. The CDR3 reads CASNPRGTDTQYF. In DNA form, the CDR3 reads TGCGCCAGCAACCCCCGGGGCACAGATACGCAGTATTTT.

The chain uses TRBV5-6 and TRBJ2-1; 7 bases are shared with TRBD2. The CDR3 extends over 16 amino acids. The trim removed 0 bases at V and 4 bases at J, leaving 7 bases unmatched. CDR1 is SGHDT and CDR2 is YYEEEE in the germline V gene. DNA of the CDR3: TGTGCCAGCAGCTTGGCATCGGTAGCGGGTTACAATGAGCAGTTCTTC. Its translation is CASSLASVAGYNEQFF.

This clone was counted a single time. The rearrangement joins TRBV7-2 to TRBJ2-3; the match to TRBD2 covers 7 bases. The length of the CDR3 is 15 residues. In germline, CDR1 is SGHTA, CDR2 FQGNSA. V shed 3 bases and J 4 bases; nucleotides not matched to a gene: 7. The CDR3 nucleotides are TGTGCCAGCAGCTTTGACGGGAGGATCTCAGATACGCAGTATTTT. Amino acid sequence: CASSFDGRISDTQYF.

CDR3 in DNA: TGTGCCAGCAGTAAACGAAAGGAGAGCAATCAGCCCCAGCATTTT. This encodes CASSKRKESNQPQHF. The chain carries TRBV6-5 and TRBJ1-5; D gene uncertain. Germline V gene lookup returns CDR1 MNHEY and CDR2 SVGAGI. Trimming shortened V by 5 bases and J by 1 base, and 12 bases separated the two germline ends. This CDR3 spans 15 amino acids.

J is TRBJ1-3 and V is TRBV19; 7 bases agree with TRBD1. The CDR3 has 17 residues. The J segment lost 1 base and the V segment lost 6 bases, leaving 12 bases of the junction unmatched. The germline V gene has CDR1 LNHDA and CDR2 SQIVND (reference sequence). CDR3 nucleotide sequence: TGTGCCAGTAGGGGCAGACAGGGTACTTCTTCTGGAAACACCATATATTTT. Residues: CASRGRQGTSSGNTIYF.

Of note for this clone: This sample also contains other DNA sequences that code for the same CDR3. The chain couples TRBV19 to TRBJ2-7, with TRBD1 matching 8 bases. Per the germline V gene, CDR1 is LNHDA and CDR2 is SQIVND (reference sequence). The CDR3 is 13 residues long. Unmatched junction bases numbered 3, after V lost 6 bases and J lost 2 bases. The CDR3 sequence is CASSAGQAYEQYF. Here the CDR3 DNA reads TGTGCCAGTAGCGCGGGACAGGCCTACGAGCAGTACTTC.

The chain combines TRBV29-1 with TRBJ1-4, with D possibly being TRBD1 (5 bases). Trimming shortened V by 5 bases and J by 5 bases, and 12 bases separated the two germline ends. CDR3 size: 13 residues. CDR1 is SQVTM and CDR2 is ANQGSEA in the germline V gene. The CDR3 DNA is TGCAGCGTTCAGACAGCCAACAATGAAAAACTGTTTTTT. Amino acid sequence: CSVQTANNEKLFF.

This chain uses TRBV7-9 with TRBJ2-1; TRBD1 aligns across 7 bases. J lost 9 bases, V lost 4 bases, and 3 bases had no gene match. There are 12 residues in the CDR3. From germline, CDR1 is SEHNR and CDR2 FQNEAQ (reference sequence). The CDR3 region is CASSSGQVEQFF. The CDR3, as DNA: TGTGCCAGCAGCTCTGGACAGGTTGAGCAGTTCTTC.